The 3 T cell receptor beta chains in this list originate from one sample, sequenced in a study of blood T cell repertoires in COVID-19. The protocol was immunoSEQ multiplex PCR, while the TCRdb copy is restricted to in-frame clones and leaves out a portion. The profile covers about 67,000 clones, with around 85% appearing a single time and approximately 19% taken by the ten largest. Sequencing input: peripheral blood. The receptors shown here come from a woman aged 80 or over with acute or convalescent COVID-19.

CDR3 in DNA: TGTGCCAGCAGCCTCCTGGCGGGACAGCGACAAGAGACCCAGTACTTC. Protein sequence: CASSLLAGQRQETQYF. This rearrangement joins TRBV14 to TRBJ2-5, with a weak D call TRBD1 (7 bases). CDR3 length: 16 amino acids. With 4 bases removed from V and 2 bases from J, the gap between germline ends came to 17 bases. The V gene's germline CDR1 is SGHDN and CDR2 FVKESK.

The chain joins TRBV21-1 to TRBJ1-4; the table calls TRBD1, which could not be checked here. TRBV21-1 is a listed pseudogene. This CDR3 contains 16 residues. In nucleotides, the CDR3 is TGTGCCAGCAGCAAAAACGGGACAGGTACTAATGAAAAACTGTTTTTT. Encoded protein: CASSKNGTGTNEKLFF.

The chain combines TRBV19 with TRBJ2-3, with D perhaps TRBD1 (6 bases). The CDR3 has 14 amino acids. Germline V gene data show CDR1 as LNHDA and CDR2 as SQIVND (reference sequence). With 7 bases removed from V and 2 bases from J, the gap between germline ends came to 13 bases. CDR3 DNA: TGTGCCAGTAACAGGGACGGGAACACAGATACGCAGTATTTT. It encodes CASNRDGNTDTQYF.